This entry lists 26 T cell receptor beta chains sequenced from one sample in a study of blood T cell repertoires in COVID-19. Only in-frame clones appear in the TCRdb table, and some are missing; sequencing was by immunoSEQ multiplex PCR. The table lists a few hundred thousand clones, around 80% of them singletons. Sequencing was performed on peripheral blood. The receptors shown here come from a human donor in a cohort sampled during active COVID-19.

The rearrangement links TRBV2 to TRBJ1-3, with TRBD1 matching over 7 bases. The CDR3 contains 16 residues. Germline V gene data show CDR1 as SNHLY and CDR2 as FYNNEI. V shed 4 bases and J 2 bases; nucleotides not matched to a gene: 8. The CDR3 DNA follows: TGTGCCAGCAGTGGTCCCACAGGGGAAACTGGAAACACCATATATTTT. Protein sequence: CASSGPTGETGNTIYF.

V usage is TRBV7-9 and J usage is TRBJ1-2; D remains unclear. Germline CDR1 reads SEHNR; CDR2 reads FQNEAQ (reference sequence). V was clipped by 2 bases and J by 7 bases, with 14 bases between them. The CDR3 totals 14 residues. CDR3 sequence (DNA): TGTGCCAGCAGCTTATATTCCAGGTTTACTGGCTACACCTTC. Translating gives CASSLYSRFTGYTF.

CDR3 in amino acids: CAISDGRATDTQYF. The CDR3, as DNA: TGTGCCATCAGTGACGGGAGGGCCACAGATACGCAGTATTTT. The chain is built from TRBV10-3 and TRBJ2-3, with TRBD2 matching 8 bases. Germline V gives CDR1 ENHRY, CDR2 SYGVKD. Unmatched junction bases numbered 1, after V lost 3 bases and J lost 2 bases. CDR3 length: 14 residues.

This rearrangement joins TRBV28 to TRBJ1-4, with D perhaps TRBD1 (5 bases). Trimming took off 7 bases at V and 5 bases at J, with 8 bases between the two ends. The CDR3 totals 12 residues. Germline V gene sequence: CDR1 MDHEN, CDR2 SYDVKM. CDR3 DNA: TGTGCCAGCAATCAGGGCAATGAAAAACTGTTTTTT. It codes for CASNQGNEKLFF.

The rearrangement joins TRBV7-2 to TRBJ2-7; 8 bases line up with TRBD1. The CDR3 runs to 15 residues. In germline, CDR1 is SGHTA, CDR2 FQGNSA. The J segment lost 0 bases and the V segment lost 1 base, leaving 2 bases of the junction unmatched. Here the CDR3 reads CASSLVQGASYEQYF. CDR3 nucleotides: TGTGCCAGCAGCTTAGTCCAGGGGGCCTCCTACGAGCAGTACTTC.

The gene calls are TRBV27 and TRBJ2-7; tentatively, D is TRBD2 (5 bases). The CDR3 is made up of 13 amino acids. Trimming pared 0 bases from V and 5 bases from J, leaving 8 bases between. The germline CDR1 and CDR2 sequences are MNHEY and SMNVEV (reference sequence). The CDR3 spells CASSLSGLDEQYF. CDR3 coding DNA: TGTGCCAGCAGTTTATCTGGACTCGACGAGCAGTACTTC.

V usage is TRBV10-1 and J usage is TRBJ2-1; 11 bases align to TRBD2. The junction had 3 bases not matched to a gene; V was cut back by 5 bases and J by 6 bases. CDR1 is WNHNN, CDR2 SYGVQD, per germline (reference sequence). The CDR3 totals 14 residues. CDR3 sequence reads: CASSPSGRRNEQFF. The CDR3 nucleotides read TGCGCCAGCAGTCCTAGCGGGAGGCGCAATGAGCAGTTCTTC.

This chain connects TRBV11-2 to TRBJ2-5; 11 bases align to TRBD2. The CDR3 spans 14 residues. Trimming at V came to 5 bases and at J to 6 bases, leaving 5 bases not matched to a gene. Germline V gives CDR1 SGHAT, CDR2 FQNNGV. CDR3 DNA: TGTGCCAGCAGCCAGATAGCGGGAGGGCAGACCCAGTACTTC. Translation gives CASSQIAGGQTQYF.

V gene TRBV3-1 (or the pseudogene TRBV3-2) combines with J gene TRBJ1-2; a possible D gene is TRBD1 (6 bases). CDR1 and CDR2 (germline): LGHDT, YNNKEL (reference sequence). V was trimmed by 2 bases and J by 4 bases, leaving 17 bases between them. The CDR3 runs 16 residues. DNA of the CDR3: TGTGCCAGCAGCCAATCACCCAAAGGGGGGGCCTATGGCTACACCTTC. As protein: CASSQSPKGGAYGYTF.

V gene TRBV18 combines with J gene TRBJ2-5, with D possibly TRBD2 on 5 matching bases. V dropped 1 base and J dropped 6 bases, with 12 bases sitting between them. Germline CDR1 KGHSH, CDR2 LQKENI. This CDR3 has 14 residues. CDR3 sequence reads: CASSPQRSTQTQYF. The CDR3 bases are TGTGCCAGCTCACCACAGCGGAGTACGCAGACCCAGTACTTC.

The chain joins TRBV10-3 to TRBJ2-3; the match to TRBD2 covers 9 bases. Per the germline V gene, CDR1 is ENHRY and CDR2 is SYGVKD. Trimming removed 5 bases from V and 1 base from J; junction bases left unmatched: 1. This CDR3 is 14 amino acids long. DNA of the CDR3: TGTGCCATCAGTTGGACTAGCGGCACAGATACGCAGTATTTT. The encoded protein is CAISWTSGTDTQYF.

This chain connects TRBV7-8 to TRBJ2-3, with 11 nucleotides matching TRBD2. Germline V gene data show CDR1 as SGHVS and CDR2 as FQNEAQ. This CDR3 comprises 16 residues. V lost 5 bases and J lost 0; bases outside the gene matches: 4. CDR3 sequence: CASSPWTSGSTDTQYF. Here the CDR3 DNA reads TGTGCCAGCAGCCCCTGGACTAGCGGGAGCACAGATACGCAGTATTTT.

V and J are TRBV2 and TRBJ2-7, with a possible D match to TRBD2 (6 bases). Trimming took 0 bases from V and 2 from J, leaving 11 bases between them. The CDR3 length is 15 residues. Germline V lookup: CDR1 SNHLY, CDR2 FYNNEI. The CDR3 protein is CASSEARGRPYEQYF. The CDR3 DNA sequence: TGTGCCAGCAGTGAAGCGCGGGGCAGGCCCTACGAGCAGTACTTC.

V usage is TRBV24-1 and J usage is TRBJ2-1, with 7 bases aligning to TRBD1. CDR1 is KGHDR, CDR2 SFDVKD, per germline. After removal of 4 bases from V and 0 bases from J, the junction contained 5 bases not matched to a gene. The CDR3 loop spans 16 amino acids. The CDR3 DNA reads TGTGCCACCAGTGACCCCAGGGGGAGCTCCTACAATGAGCAGTTCTTC. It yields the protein CATSDPRGSSYNEQFF.

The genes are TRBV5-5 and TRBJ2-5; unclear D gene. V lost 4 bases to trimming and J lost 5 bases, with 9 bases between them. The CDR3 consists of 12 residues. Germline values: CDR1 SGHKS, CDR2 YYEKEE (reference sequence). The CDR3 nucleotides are TGTGCCAGCAGCAGGATGGAGGAGACCCAGTACTTC. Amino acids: CASSRMEETQYF.

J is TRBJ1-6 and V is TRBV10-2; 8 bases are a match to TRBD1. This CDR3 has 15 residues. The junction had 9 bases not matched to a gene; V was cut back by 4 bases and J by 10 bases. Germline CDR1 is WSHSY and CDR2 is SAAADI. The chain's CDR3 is CASSGGTGRGSPLHF. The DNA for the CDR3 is TGCGCCAGCAGTGGGGGGACAGGACGGGGATCACCCCTCCACTTT.

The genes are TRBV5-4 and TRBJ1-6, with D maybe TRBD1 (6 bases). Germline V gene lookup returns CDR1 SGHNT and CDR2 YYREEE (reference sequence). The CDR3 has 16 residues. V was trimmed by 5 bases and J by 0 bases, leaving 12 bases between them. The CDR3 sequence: CASSRTGSSYNSPLHF. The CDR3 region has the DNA TGTGCCAGCAGTCGTACAGGGAGCTCCTATAATTCACCCCTCCACTTT.

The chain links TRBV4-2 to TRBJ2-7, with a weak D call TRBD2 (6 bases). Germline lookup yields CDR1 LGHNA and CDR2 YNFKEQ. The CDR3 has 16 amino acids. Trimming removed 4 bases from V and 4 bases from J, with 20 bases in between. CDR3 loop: CASSPNAGGVKYEQYF. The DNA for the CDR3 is TGTGCCAGCAGCCCCAATGCCGGCGGGGTAAAGTACGAGCAGTACTTC.

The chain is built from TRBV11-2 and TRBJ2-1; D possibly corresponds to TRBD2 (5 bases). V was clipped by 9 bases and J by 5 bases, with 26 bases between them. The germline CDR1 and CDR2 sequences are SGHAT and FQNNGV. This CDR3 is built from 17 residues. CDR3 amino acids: CASRKAGRAPQDNEQFF. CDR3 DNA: TGTGCCAGTAGGAAAGCCGGGCGGGCACCCCAGGACAATGAGCAGTTCTTC.

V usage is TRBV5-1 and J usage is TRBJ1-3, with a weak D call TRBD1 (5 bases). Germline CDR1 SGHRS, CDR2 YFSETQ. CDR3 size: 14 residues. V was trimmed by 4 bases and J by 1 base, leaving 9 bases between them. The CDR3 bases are TGCGCCAGCAGCCCCCAGGGTTCTGGAAACACCATATATTTT. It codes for CASSPQGSGNTIYF.

The CDR3 loop is CASNPSSLGNTIYF. Here the CDR3 DNA reads TGTGCCAGCAACCCCTCCAGTCTGGGAAACACCATATATTTT. V usage is TRBV28 and J usage is TRBJ1-3; D remains unclear. The V gene lost 7 bases and the J gene lost 4 bases, with 14 bases spanning the gap. This CDR3 is built from 14 residues. The germline CDR1 and CDR2 sequences are MDHEN and SYDVKM.

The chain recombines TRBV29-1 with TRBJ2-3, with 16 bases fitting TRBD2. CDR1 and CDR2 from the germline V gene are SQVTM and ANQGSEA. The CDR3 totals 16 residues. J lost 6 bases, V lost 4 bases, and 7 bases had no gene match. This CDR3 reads CSVAGTSGRERDTQYF. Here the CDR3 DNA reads TGCAGCGTTGCTGGGACTAGCGGGAGGGAAAGGGATACGCAGTATTTT.

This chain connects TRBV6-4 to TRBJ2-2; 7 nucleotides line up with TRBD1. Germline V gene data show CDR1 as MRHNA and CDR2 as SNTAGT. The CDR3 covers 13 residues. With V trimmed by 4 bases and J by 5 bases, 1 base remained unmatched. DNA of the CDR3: TGTGCCAGCAGTGCCAGGGGGACCGGGGAGCTGTTTTTT. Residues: CASSARGTGELFF.

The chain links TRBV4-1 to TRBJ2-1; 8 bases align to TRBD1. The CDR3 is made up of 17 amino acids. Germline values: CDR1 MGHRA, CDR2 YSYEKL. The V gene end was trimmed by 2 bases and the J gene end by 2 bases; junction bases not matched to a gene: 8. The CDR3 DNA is TGCGCCAGCAGCCAAAGTTGGACAGGGTCTCCCTACAATGAGCAGTTCTTC. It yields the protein CASSQSWTGSPYNEQFF.

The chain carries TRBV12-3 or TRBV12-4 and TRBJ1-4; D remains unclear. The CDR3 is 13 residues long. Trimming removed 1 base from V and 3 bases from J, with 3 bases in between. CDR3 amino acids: CASSLVSNEKLFF. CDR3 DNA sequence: TGTGCCAGCAGTTTAGTATCTAATGAAAAACTGTTTTTT.

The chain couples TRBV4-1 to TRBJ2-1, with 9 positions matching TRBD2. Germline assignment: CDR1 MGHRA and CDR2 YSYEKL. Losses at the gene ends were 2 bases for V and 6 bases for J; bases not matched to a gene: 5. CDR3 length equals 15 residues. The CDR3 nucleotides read TGCGCCAGCAGCCAACCGGGACTAGCCCTCAATGAGCAGTTCTTC. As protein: CASSQPGLALNEQFF.